Listed below are T cell receptor beta chains from one sample, sequenced in a study of shared clonotypes between healthy human individuals. TCRdb's table, derived via immunoSEQ multiplex PCR, lists solely in-frame clones and lacks some. The data show 2 million to 2.5 million clones, with under 95% seen just once and 0.37% held by the top ten. Sequencing was performed on naive CD4+ T cells from PBMCs. Every receptor here comes from a man younger than 30 in good health. Some clones in this sample may be carry-over from other donors' samples. CDR3s include the opening cysteine and the closing phenylalanine or tryptophan. D genes are given only for firm matches. Clone size appears in some rows only: once, few, many, or a class for an expanded clone.

cdr3_aa cdr3_nt j_call d_call clone_size v_call
CASSIQGAYEQYF TGTGCCAGTAGTATACAGGGGGCCTACGAGCAGTACTTC TRBJ2-7 TRBD1 NA TRBV19
CASRNGLNSYEQYF TGTGCCAGCAGAAACGGACTGAACTCCTACGAGCAGTACTTC TRBJ2-7 NA NA TRBV6-5
CASSPERQLNTEAFF TGTGCCAGCAGCCCCGAAAGACAGTTGAACACTGAAGCTTTCTTT TRBJ1-1 NA NA TRBV27
CSVVVANYGYTF TGCAGCGTTGTAGTAGCTAACTATGGCTACACCTTC TRBJ1-2 NA NA TRBV29-1
CASSSTRDQETQYF TGTGCCAGCTCGAGTACCCGAGACCAAGAGACCCAGTACTTC TRBJ2-5 NA NA TRBV18
CASSFPLVSNEQFF TGTGCCAGCAGCTTTCCTCTTGTGTCGAATGAGCAGTTCTTC TRBJ2-1 NA NA TRBV11-2
CASSEQGGSETQYF TGTGCCAGCAGTGAACAGGGGGGGAGTGAGACCCAGTACTTC TRBJ2-5 NA NA TRBV2
CASSLGQLNQPQHF TGTGCCAGCAGTCTAGGACAGCTAAATCAGCCCCAGCATTTT TRBJ1-5 NA NA TRBV28
CASTLLAGGNYGYTF TGTGCCAGCACCTTACTGGCAGGGGGGAACTATGGCTACACCTTC TRBJ1-2 TRBD1 NA TRBV5-5
CASSQPGTRQGEQYF TGCGCCAGCAGCCAGCCTGGGACTCGCCAGGGCGAGCAGTACTTC TRBJ2-7 NA NA TRBV4-1
CATSRDLIPENTGELFF TGTGCCACCAGCAGAGATTTGATTCCCGAGAACACCGGGGAGCTGTTTTTT TRBJ2-2 NA NA TRBV15
CASIPRLAGGGSAGELFF TGTGCCAGCATCCCACGACTAGCGGGAGGGGGGTCTGCCGGGGAGCTGTTTTTT TRBJ2-2 TRBD2 NA TRBV4-2
CASSLFIKREGRKGQYF TGTGCCAGCAGCTTATTCATTAAGCGGGAGGGGCGAAAGGGGCAGTATTTT TRBJ2-3 TRBD2 NA TRBV11-2
CAWSRALGGSNTGELFF TGTGCCTGGAGTCGAGCCCTGGGGGGGAGCAACACCGGGGAGCTGTTTTTT TRBJ2-2 TRBD2 NA TRBV30
CASSPQSFYEQYF TGTGCCAGCAGCCCACAATCCTTCTACGAGCAGTACTTC TRBJ2-7 NA NA TRBV7-9
CASGQVNYGYTF TGTGCCAGCGGGCAGGTCAACTATGGCTACACCTTC TRBJ1-2 NA NA TRBV2
CASSLIGLYSNQPQHF TGTGCCAGCAGCTTAATCGGACTCTATAGCAATCAGCCCCAGCATTTT TRBJ1-5 NA NA TRBV11-3
CASRYISGNTIYF TGTGCCAGCAGGTACATCTCTGGAAACACCATATATTTT TRBJ1-3 NA NA TRBV5-4
CASSLVNRGRETQYF TGTGCCAGCAGCTTGGTGAACAGGGGACGAGAGACCCAGTACTTC TRBJ2-5 TRBD1 NA TRBV5-6
CASSFQQVGELFF TGTGCCAGCAGCTTCCAACAAGTCGGGGAGCTGTTTTTT TRBJ2-2 NA NA TRBV7-2
CASSLSGSPQKGQFF TGCGCCAGCAGCTTATCGGGGAGCCCCCAAAAAGGGCAGTTCTTC TRBJ2-1 NA NA TRBV5-1
CASSHRAYTEAFF TGTGCCAGCAGTCACAGGGCTTACACTGAAGCTTTCTTT TRBJ1-1 NA NA TRBV27
CASSLGGMLETQYF TGTGCCAGCAGCCTAGGGGGGATGTTGGAGACCCAGTACTTC TRBJ2-5 NA NA TRBV11-2
CASSSLDGSSYNEQFF TGCGCCAGCAGCTCATTGGACGGGAGCTCCTACAATGAGCAGTTCTTC TRBJ2-1 NA NA TRBV5-1
CASSYSVLAREQFF TGTGCCAGCAGTTACTCGGTCCTAGCAAGGGAGCAGTTCTTC TRBJ2-1 NA NA TRBV6-5
CAISRQGRKETQYF TGTGCCATCAGTAGACAGGGCCGTAAAGAGACCCAGTACTTC TRBJ2-5 TRBD1 NA TRBV10-3
CASSFGGGSYNEQFF TGCGCCAGCAGCTTCGGCGGGGGCTCCTACAATGAGCAGTTCTTC TRBJ2-1 TRBD2 NA TRBV5-1
CATGTSGRQFF TGTGCCACCGGGACTAGCGGGAGGCAGTTCTTC TRBJ2-1 TRBD2 NA TRBV6-4
CASRDGLSGNTIYF TGTGCCAGCAGGGACGGCCTCTCTGGAAACACCATATATTTT TRBJ1-3 NA NA TRBV25-1
CASSLESGLAATYEQYF TGTGCCAGCAGCTTGGAAAGTGGACTAGCGGCAACCTACGAGCAGTACTTC TRBJ2-7 TRBD2 NA TRBV5-4
CASSFLGRTGNTGELFF TGTGCCAGCAGCTTTTTGGGGCGGACAGGCAACACCGGGGAGCTGTTTTTT TRBJ2-2 TRBD1 NA TRBV7-3
CASSTLPSLAHNSQYF TGTGCCAGCAGTACACTACCTTCTCTGGCCCATAATTCGCAGTACTTC TRBJ2-7 NA NA TRBV2
CSASSNEQFF TGCAGTGCTAGTTCCAATGAGCAGTTCTTC TRBJ2-1 NA NA TRBV20-1
CASSQQFRGPGELFF TGTGCCAGCAGTCAACAATTCAGGGGGCCCGGGGAGCTGTTTTTT TRBJ2-2 TRBD1 once TRBV6-5
CASSVIQGTEAFF TGTGCCAGCAGCGTAATACAGGGAACTGAAGCTTTCTTT TRBJ1-1 NA NA TRBV9
CASSRDRVGNTIYF TGCGCCAGCAGTCGGGACAGGGTGGGAAACACCATATATTTT TRBJ1-3 TRBD1 NA TRBV5-1
CASSLRQGQGRETQYF TGTGCCAGTAGCCTTCGACAGGGACAGGGAAGGGAGACCCAGTACTTC TRBJ2-5 TRBD1 NA TRBV19
CASRPGFQGNSYEQYF TGTGCCAGCAGACCCGGATTTCAGGGGAACTCCTACGAGCAGTACTTC TRBJ2-7 NA once TRBV7-9
CASSPQGRTPREQYF TGTGCCAGCAGCCCGCAGGGCAGGACCCCTCGCGAGCAGTACTTC TRBJ2-7 NA NA TRBV5-8
CASSSTRFGDTQYF TGTGCCAGCAGCTCCACGAGATTTGGAGATACGCAGTATTTT TRBJ2-3 NA NA TRBV7-3
CASSFLQKYF TGTGCCAGCAGCTTCCTCCAGAAGTACTTC TRBJ2-7 NA NA TRBV5-8
CASSPDSFLNTGELFF TGTGCCAGCAGCCCCGATTCGTTTCTGAACACCGGGGAGCTGTTTTTT TRBJ2-2 NA NA TRBV7-6